The 30 T cell receptor beta chains in this list originate from one sample, sequenced in a study of blood T cell repertoires in COVID-19. Some clones are missing from TCRdb's copy, which holds only in-frame ones; the method was immunoSEQ multiplex PCR. The sample lists roughly 140,000 clones, just under 80% seen once, with less than 2.5% in the top ten. The specimen sequenced was peripheral blood. These receptors all stem from a woman aged 55 to 70 with acute or convalescent COVID-19.

This chain links TRBV27 with TRBJ2-5; TRBD1 agrees at 8 bases. J was trimmed by 12 bases and V by 5 bases; bases with no gene match: 8. Germline-derived CDR1 and CDR2 are MNHEY and SMNVEV (reference sequence). The CDR3 consists of 12 residues. CDR3 region: CASSRQGRPKYF. The CDR3 DNA sequence: TGTGCCAGCAGTAGACAGGGGCGGCCTAAGTACTTC.

The chain has TRBV18 and TRBJ2-2; TRBD2 matches 7 bases. CDR3 length: 19 residues. Germline loops: CDR1 KGHSH, CDR2 LQKENI. V lost 4 bases, J lost 0 bases, and 14 bases stayed unmatched. The CDR3 spells CASSRTRASGSANTGELFF. CDR3 DNA sequence: TGTGCCAGCTCACGAACTCGGGCTAGCGGAAGCGCGAACACCGGGGAGCTGTTTTTT.

V usage is TRBV4-1 and J usage is TRBJ2-7, with TRBD1 identical over 7 bases. V gave up 6 bases and J gave up 2 bases; unmatched junction bases: 10. Looked up from germline, CDR1 is MGHRA and CDR2 is YSYEKL. The CDR3 length is 15 residues. The CDR3 DNA reads as TGCGCCAGCAGGAAGAGCCGGGACAGACCCTACGAGCAGTACTTC. The encoded protein is CASRKSRDRPYEQYF.

The chain uses TRBV20-1 and TRBJ2-3; 7 bases are shared with TRBD1. The V and J ends lost 3 bases and 1 base, in that order; junction bases with no gene match: 4. The germline V gene has CDR1 DFQATT and CDR2 SNEGSKA (reference sequence). The CDR3 contains 14 residues. The DNA of the CDR3 is TGCAGTGCTAGTTGGACAGGACGCACAGATACGCAGTATTTT. This sequence encodes CSASWTGRTDTQYF.

This clone has a handful of counts. V usage is TRBV7-2 and J usage is TRBJ2-3, with D unclear. The V end was cut by 2 bases, the J end by 3 bases, with 12 bases between. Germline V gene data show CDR1 as SGHTA and CDR2 as FQGNSA. CDR3 size: 15 residues. CDR3 sequence reads: CASSLRPLGTDTQYF. The CDR3 DNA reads TGTGCCAGCAGCTTAAGACCCCTCGGGACAGATACGCAGTATTTT.

CDR3 region: CAWSPGTPSNEKLFF. Here the CDR3 DNA reads TGTGCCTGGAGTCCTGGGACACCATCGAATGAAAAACTGTTTTTT. J is TRBJ1-4 and V is TRBV30; TRBD1 is a possible D gene (6 bases). Germline V gene data show CDR1 as GTSNPN and CDR2 as SVGIG (reference sequence). The CDR3 is made up of 15 amino acids. V gave up 2 bases and J gave up 5 bases, with 15 bases separating them.

The chain recombines TRBV11-3 with TRBJ2-1; 10 bases line up with TRBD2. CDR1 is SGHNT, CDR2 YENEEA, per germline. V lost 4 bases to trimming and J lost 5 bases; unmatched junction nucleotides: 5. This CDR3 is 15 amino acids long. CDR3 residues: CASSYSGRPHNEQFF. CDR3 DNA sequence: TGTGCCAGCAGCTATAGCGGGAGGCCGCACAATGAGCAGTTCTTC.

J is TRBJ1-2 and V is TRBV28, with a weak D call TRBD1 (6 bases). Trimming cost V 5 bases and J 4 bases, with 23 bases left between them. Germline CDR1 and CDR2: MDHEN and SYDVKM. The CDR3 is 17 amino acids. In DNA, the CDR3 is TGTGCCAGCAGTCTCGACCTCGGACAGTCCGCTTTCTATGGCTACACCTTC. Translation gives CASSLDLGQSAFYGYTF.

The V call is TRBV27, the J call TRBJ1-1, with 9 bases lining up with TRBD1. Germline loops: CDR1 MNHEY, CDR2 SMNVEV (reference sequence). The CDR3 has 14 residues. V trimming: 4 bases; J trimming: 10 bases; junction bases outside the gene matches: 10. In DNA, the CDR3 is TGTGCCAGCAGTTGGGGAACAGGGGGCCCACCAGCTTTCTTT. This gives the protein CASSWGTGGPPAFF.

The chain links TRBV28 to TRBJ2-1, with D possibly being TRBD2 (6 bases). The CDR3 extends over 21 amino acids. The V and J ends lost 3 bases and 5 bases respectively, with 32 bases between them. Per germline, CDR1 MDHEN and CDR2 SYDVKM. The CDR3 here is CASSFPWGEVALTPSNNEQFF. CDR3 DNA sequence: TGTGCCAGCAGTTTCCCCTGGGGGGAAGTTGCCCTCACCCCTAGTAACAATGAGCAGTTCTTC. Using reference TRBV28 and TRBJ2-1 for the parts outside the CDR3, the full variable domain is DVKVTQSSRYLVKRTGEKVFLECVQDMDHENMFWYRQDPGLGLRLIYFSYDVKMKEKGDIPEGYSVSREKKERFSLILESASTNQTSMYLCASSFPWGEVALTPSNNEQFFGPGTRLTVL.

The chain recombines TRBV6-5 with TRBJ1-4; D remains unclear. Trimming took 7 bases from V and 5 from J, leaving 11 bases between them. The CDR3 totals 13 residues. From germline, CDR1 is MNHEY and CDR2 SVGAGI. The CDR3 reads CASKRVGNEKLFF. In DNA form, the CDR3 reads TGTGCCAGCAAGAGGGTAGGGAATGAAAAACTGTTTTTT.

The chain carries TRBV28 and TRBJ2-6; TRBD1 is a possible D gene (6 bases). This CDR3 region has 13 residues. Germline V gene data show CDR1 as MDHEN and CDR2 as SYDVKM. V was shortened by 6 bases and J by 4 bases, with 7 bases between the two germline ends. CDR3 bases: TGTGCCAGCAGCCAGGGGGGGGCCAACGTCCTGACTTTC. Amino acid sequence: CASSQGGANVLTF.

This clone was found a few times. This chain uses TRBV12-3 or TRBV12-4 with TRBJ1-1, with TRBD1 as a possible D gene (5 bases). CDR3 length: 13 residues. V shed 2 bases and J shed 4 bases, with 8 bases lying between them. CDR3: CASSLLQGTEAFF. CDR3 DNA sequence: TGTGCCAGCAGTTTACTTCAGGGCACTGAAGCTTTCTTT.

This clone was seen only once. The chain is built from TRBV29-1 and TRBJ2-1, with D possibly matching TRBD1 (5 bases). Trimming took off 8 bases at V and 2 bases at J, with 16 bases between the two ends. The CDR3 is made up of 14 amino acids. Germline V gene lookup returns CDR1 SQVTM and CDR2 ANQGSEA. In DNA form, the CDR3 reads TGCAGCATGTCCCCCTTGGGGCCCTACAATGAGCAGTTCTTC. It codes for CSMSPLGPYNEQFF.

The genes are TRBV28 and TRBJ1-2; D gene uncertain. The CDR3 sequence is 13 residues long. V was trimmed by 2 bases and J by 4 bases, leaving 8 bases between them. Germline-derived CDR1 and CDR2 are MDHEN and SYDVKM. The CDR3 is CASSLGRAYGYTF. The CDR3 DNA is TGTGCCAGCAGTTTAGGGAGGGCCTATGGCTACACCTTC.

V and J are TRBV2 and TRBJ2-2; 7 nucleotides agree with TRBD1. CDR1 is SNHLY, CDR2 FYNNEI, per germline. V lost 8 bases, J lost 5 bases, and 8 bases stayed unmatched. This CDR3 has 14 amino acids. In nucleotides, the CDR3 is TGTGCCAGCGCCCGGGACAGCTTAACCGGGGAGCTGTTTTTT. Protein: CASARDSLTGELFF.

The gene calls are TRBV7-9 and TRBJ2-7; 8 nucleotides line up with TRBD1. The CDR3 length is 15 residues. V was pared by 7 bases and J by 3 bases, with 11 bases of the junction left unmatched. CDR1 is SEHNR and CDR2 is FQNEAQ in the germline V gene (reference sequence). The CDR3 DNA sequence: TGTGCCAGCACCGCTGCGGACAGGGCAATCTACGAGCAGTACTTC. Protein product: CASTAADRAIYEQYF. The whole variable domain, filled in from reference TRBV7-9 and TRBJ2-7, reads DTGVSQNPRHKITKRGQNVTFRCDPISEHNRLYWYRQTLGQGPEFLTYFQNEAQLEKSRLLSDRFSAERPKGSFSTLEIQRTEQGDSAMYLCASTAADRAIYEQYFGPGTRLTVT.

V is TRBV28 and J is TRBJ1-6; 7 bases map to TRBD1. CDR1 and CDR2 from the germline V gene are MDHEN and SYDVKM. The length of the CDR3 is 14 residues. The J segment lost 4 bases and the V segment lost 5 bases, leaving 2 bases of the junction unmatched. The CDR3 sequence is CASSTTGYNSPLHF. For the CDR3, the DNA is TGTGCCAGCAGTACGACAGGGTATAATTCACCCCTCCACTTT.

The rearrangement uses TRBV2 and TRBJ2-7; 8 bases align to TRBD1. This CDR3 has 13 amino acids. Per germline, CDR1 SNHLY and CDR2 FYNNEI. The J segment lost 5 bases and the V segment lost 5 bases, leaving 5 bases of the junction unmatched. For the CDR3, the DNA is TGTGCCAGCAGTCGCCAGGGGGCCCACGAGCAGTACTTC. Residues: CASSRQGAHEQYF.

This clone came up a few times. The chain couples TRBV6-4 to TRBJ2-6, with D possibly matching TRBD2 (5 bases). V was clipped by 3 bases and J by 0 bases, with 15 bases between them. The CDR3 is 18 amino acids. Per germline, CDR1 MRHNA and CDR2 SNTAGT. The CDR3 loop reads CASSERAVASSGANVLTF. CDR3 coding DNA: TGTGCCAGCAGTGAGAGGGCAGTTGCGTCCTCTGGGGCCAACGTCCTGACTTTC.

The chain joins TRBV28 to TRBJ1-6; 9 bases are shared with TRBD1. The CDR3 totals 17 residues. J was trimmed by 3 bases and V by 10 bases; bases with no gene match: 13. Germline V gene data show CDR1 as MDHEN and CDR2 as SYDVKM. The CDR3 loop is CATTVPGQGGYNSPLHF. CDR3 sequence (DNA): TGTGCCACCACGGTGCCGGGACAGGGAGGCTATAATTCACCCCTCCACTTT.

V usage is TRBV6-5 and J usage is TRBJ2-1, with 13 bases that match TRBD2. With V trimmed by 6 bases and J by 9 bases, 8 bases remained unmatched. This CDR3 comprises 15 residues. Germline CDR1 is MNHEY and CDR2 is SVGAGI. The CDR3 here is CASSPGLAGRSEQFF. CDR3 coding DNA: TGTGCCAGCAGCCCGGGACTAGCGGGACGGAGTGAGCAGTTCTTC.

The chain is built from TRBV18 and TRBJ2-7; a possible D gene is TRBD1 (6 bases). V shed 4 bases and J shed 5 bases, with 15 bases lying between them. CDR3 length equals 14 residues. Germline V lookup: CDR1 KGHSH, CDR2 LQKENI. The DNA for the CDR3 is TGTGCCAGCTCACAAGTACAGGGAATAGACGAGCAGTACTTC. Encoded protein: CASSQVQGIDEQYF. The whole variable domain, filled in from reference TRBV18 and TRBJ2-7, reads NAGVMQNPRHLVRRRGQEARLRCSPMKGHSHVYWYRQLPEEGLKFMVYLQKENIIDESGMPKERFSAEFPKEGPSILRIQQVVRGDSAAYFCASSQVQGIDEQYFGPGTRLTVT.

The chain recombines TRBV28 with TRBJ2-7; D gene ambiguous. V was pared by 3 bases and J by 4 bases, with 10 bases between. Germline V lookup: CDR1 MDHEN, CDR2 SYDVKM. The CDR3 extends over 13 amino acids. The CDR3 protein is CASSFLNRYEQYF. The CDR3 region has the DNA TGTGCCAGCAGTTTTCTTAACCGGTACGAGCAGTACTTC.

V and J are TRBV16 and TRBJ2-6, with D perhaps TRBD1 (6 bases). CDR1 is KGHSY, CDR2 FQNENV, per germline. V shed 2 bases and J shed 0 bases, with 17 bases lying between them. The CDR3 length is 19 residues. In nucleotides, the CDR3 is TGTGCCAGCAGCCAAGCGGCGACAGGCTTTGGCTCTGGGGCCAACGTCCTGACTTTC. Translation: CASSQAATGFGSGANVLTF.

As regards this clone: The sample holds other DNA sequences that translate to the same CDR3. This rearrangement joins TRBV19 to TRBJ2-2; 9 nucleotides align to TRBD1. The V gene's germline CDR1 is LNHDA and CDR2 SQIVND (reference sequence). Trimming removed 6 bases from V and 8 bases from J; junction bases left unmatched: 19. The CDR3 runs 18 residues. CDR3 sequence (DNA): TGTGCCAGTAGCATCTCCCGTACCCCGGGACAGGGAGCTGGGGAGCTGTTTTTT. Its translation: CASSISRTPGQGAGELFF.

A few counts support this clone. The chain carries TRBV9 and TRBJ2-7; D is uncertain. CDR1 is SGDLS and CDR2 is YYNGEE in the germline V gene. Trimming left V 0 bases short and J 6 bases short, with 13 bases between. The CDR3 length is 14 residues. The CDR3 loop reads CASSVGSLTSEQYF. In nucleotides, the CDR3 is TGTGCCAGCAGCGTAGGCTCCCTGACATCCGAGCAGTACTTC.

The rearrangement uses TRBV5-1 and TRBJ2-4, with TRBD1 matching 7 bases. CDR1 SGHRS and CDR2 YFSETQ come from the germline V gene. The CDR3 contains 15 residues. The trim removed 3 bases at V and 1 base at J, leaving 4 bases unmatched. The CDR3 DNA reads TGCGCCAGCAGCTCGCGCAGGGGGGCCAAAAACATTCAGTACTTC. Amino acids: CASSSRRGAKNIQYF.

The rearrangement joins TRBV12-3 or TRBV12-4 to TRBJ2-1; tentatively, D is TRBD2 (5 bases). The CDR3 extends over 13 amino acids. Trimming took off 10 bases at V and 3 bases at J, with 13 bases between the two ends. The CDR3, as DNA: TGTGCCATCCGGAAGCGGAACTACAATGAGCAGTTCTTC. As protein: CAIRKRNYNEQFF.

The chain uses TRBV5-8 and TRBJ1-5; no firm D call. Germline V gene sequence: CDR1 SGHTS, CDR2 YDEGEE. The CDR3 runs to 16 residues. V lost 0 bases and J 2 bases, leaving 12 bases between the germline ends. Here the CDR3 DNA reads TGTGCCAGCAGCTTGGTACCCAGGTTTGGCAATCAGCCCCAGCATTTT. Translation: CASSLVPRFGNQPQHF.